The present TCR beta chain was sequenced within a study of cytomegalovirus exposure and HLA in healthy donors. Use of 60 Vbeta and 13 Jbeta primers characterized the PCR. Here immunoSEQ multiplex PCR was the method, and the copy in TCRdb shows in-frame clones only, minus some. The table lists about 160,000 clones, around 86% of them singletons, with roughly 4% in the top ten. Trimming took off 0 bases at V and 5 bases at J, with 10 bases between the two ends. In germline, CDR1 is GTSNPN, CDR2 SVGIG (reference sequence). This CDR3 has 13 amino acids. This TCR was recovered from a man aged 45-65 years in good health and CMV-seropositive. The chain recombines TRBV30 with TRBJ2-5, with D possibly matching TRBD2 (5 bases). Sequenced sample: PBMCs. The chain's CDR3 is CAWSVGSGETQYF. As DNA, the CDR3 is TGTGCCTGGAGTGTCGGCTCGGGGGAGACCCAGTACTTC.